This note documents a single T cell receptor (beta chain) sequence. No antigen is known for it. Via MiXCR, TCRdb re-called the 5' RACE reads, giving one row per CDR3 protein. The data show about 8,200 distinct CDR3 sequences, roughly two thirds seen once. Study-wide results and caveats: In terms of TCR gene usage, tumor memory CD4+ T cells clustered together with blood and lymph node memory CD4+ cells, as well as with lymph node naive CD4+ cells.

There are 15 residues in the CDR3. V lost 5 bases and J lost 0, with 15 bases in between. The germline gives CDR1 SGHRS, CDR2 YFSETQ. Sequenced sample: tumor-infiltrating naive CD4+ T cells sorted from the breast tumor. Indicated subset: naive CD4+ T cells, CD4+CD45RA+CD25-. This chain connects TRBV5-1 to TRBJ2-7; D may be TRBD1 (6 bases). The source of this sequence is a female donor with breast cancer. The CDR3 loop is CASRMGTTSSYEQYF. The CDR3 nucleotides are TGCGCCAGCAGAATGGGGACAACGAGCTCCTACGAGCAGTACTTC.